The T cell receptor (beta chain) under discussion was sequenced for a study of blood T cell repertoires in COVID-19. The CDR3 sequence is 14 residues long. Germline lookup yields CDR1 SEHNR and CDR2 FQNEAQ (reference sequence). Trimming shortened V by 1 base and J by 7 bases, and 13 bases separated the two germline ends. Ages ranged from about 18 to 89 years, with residence in 24 US areas. Original methodology: Amplification of reference gene primers provided the estimated nucleated cell counts. Using immunoSEQ multiplex PCR, the repertoire was profiled, and TCRdb retains in-frame clones only, with some absent. V, J and clone size derive from that table, while D and trimming were established from the DNA sequence. This table holds 200,000 to 250,000 clones, 82% found once.

The receptor was derived from a woman aged 55-70 years who had recovered from COVID-19. Source material: PBMCs or T cells enriched from blood (not recorded which). The chain links TRBV7-9 to TRBJ1-2, with D possibly matching TRBD1 (5 bases). This chain's CDR3 is CASSLDQGSGGYTF. DNA of the CDR3: TGTGCCAGCAGCTTAGATCAGGGCTCGGGTGGCTACACCTTC.